What follows are 20 T cell receptor beta chains derived from one specimen sequenced in a study of blood T cell repertoires in COVID-19. Profiling relied on immunoSEQ multiplex PCR, and the TCRdb table lists in-frame clones only, not all of them. The data show around 190,000 clones, with about four fifths seen just once and 6.9% held by the top ten. Sample: peripheral blood. The origin of the receptors is a man in his sixties with acute or convalescent COVID-19.

V usage is TRBV4-1 and J usage is TRBJ2-3, with TRBD2 identical over 12 bases. The V segment lost 4 bases and the J segment 4 bases; nucleotides outside the gene matches: 9. Germline assignment: CDR1 MGHRA and CDR2 YSYEKL. This CDR3 contains 17 residues. The CDR3 nucleotides are TGCGCCAGCAGCCGCTCCCCGACTAGCGGGAGAGCAGATACGCAGTATTTT. Amino acids: CASSRSPTSGRADTQYF.

V is TRBV6-5 and J is TRBJ1-1; weak D call: TRBD1 (5 bases). V lost 7 bases to trimming and J lost 0 bases, with 12 bases between them. CDR1 is MNHEY, CDR2 SVGAGI, per germline. This CDR3 spans 14 amino acids. The CDR3 bases are TGTGCCAGCAAGCTGACAGCCCTGAACACTGAAGCTTTCTTT. This encodes CASKLTALNTEAFF.

This clone came up a few times. V gene TRBV6-2 or TRBV6-3 combines with J gene TRBJ2-7; D unclear. CDR1 and CDR2 (germline): MNHEY, SVGEGT. Trimming took 5 bases from V and 2 from J, leaving 4 bases between them. The CDR3 runs 11 residues. The CDR3 reads CASSRAYEQYF. The CDR3 region has the DNA TGTGCCAGCAGTCGAGCCTACGAGCAGTACTTC.

The chain couples TRBV21-1 to TRBJ1-5. TRBV21-1 is designated a pseudogene. The CDR3 has 16 amino acids. DNA for the CDR3: TGTGCCAGCAGCAAAGTGGAGGAAACTAGCAATCAGCCCCAGCATTTT. This gives the protein CASSKVEETSNQPQHF.

The chain carries TRBV2 and TRBJ2-7; TRBD1 is a possible D gene (5 bases). The CDR3 covers 12 residues. V was pared by 2 bases and J by 5 bases, with 7 bases between. Germline values: CDR1 SNHLY, CDR2 FYNNEI. DNA for the CDR3: TGTGCCAGCAGTGAAAGGGGCCACGAGCAGTACTTC. It yields the protein CASSERGHEQYF.

V is TRBV5-1 and J is TRBJ2-2, with a possible D match to TRBD2 (6 bases). The germline gives CDR1 SGHRS, CDR2 YFSETQ. V shed 4 bases and J shed 5 bases, with 18 bases lying between them. This CDR3 has 16 residues. The DNA for the CDR3 is TGCGCCAGCAGCCCGCCGGGACTCCCGGGGACCGGGGAGCTGTTTTTT. Translated: CASSPPGLPGTGELFF. Based on the CDR3 plus reference TRBV5-1 and TRBJ2-2, the full variable domain is KAGVTQTPRYLIKTRGQQVTLSCSPISGHRSVSWYQQTPGQGLQFLFEYFSETQRNKGNFPGRFSGRQFSNSRSEMNVSTLELGDSALYLCASSPPGLPGTGELFFGEGSRLTVL.

This chain uses TRBV29-1 with TRBJ2-1, with 9 bases identical to TRBD1. Unmatched junction bases numbered 4, after V lost 7 bases and J lost 6 bases. Germline V gives CDR1 SQVTM, CDR2 ANQGSEA. This CDR3 comprises 12 residues. In DNA, the CDR3 is TGCAGCGGGGACAGGGCCGGCAATGAGCAGTTCTTC. This gives the protein CSGDRAGNEQFF.

V gene TRBV18 combines with J gene TRBJ2-5; TRBD1 aligns across 9 bases. The V gene end was trimmed by 0 bases and the J gene end by 4 bases; junction bases not matched to a gene: 3. The germline gives CDR1 KGHSH, CDR2 LQKENI. The CDR3 spans 15 residues. The CDR3 spells CASSPPGTGRETQYF. CDR3 DNA: TGTGCCAGCTCACCACCGGGGACAGGGAGAGAGACCCAGTACTTC.

The rearrangement links TRBV5-1 to TRBJ1-3; maybe TRBD1 (5 bases). CDR3 length: 14 residues. The germline V and J ends were trimmed by 6 bases and 4 bases, with 14 bases remaining between them. Germline loops: CDR1 SGHRS, CDR2 YFSETQ. This CDR3 reads CASTLGSGGNTIYF. The DNA for the CDR3 is TGCGCCAGCACCCTTGGATCAGGGGGAAACACCATATATTTT.

The V gene is TRBV7-3, the J gene TRBJ2-1; 12 bases line up with TRBD2. The germline CDR1 and CDR2 sequences are SGHTA and FQGTGA. There are 15 residues in the CDR3. V was pared by 2 bases and J by 8 bases, with 4 bases of the junction left unmatched. In DNA form, the CDR3 reads TGTGCCAGCAGCTTACTAGCGGGAGGGCTCTATGAGCAGTTCTTC. This gives the protein CASSLLAGGLYEQFF.

The rearrangement uses TRBV4-1 and TRBJ2-5, with 8 bases fitting TRBD2. V dropped 3 bases and J dropped 5; count of bases not matched to a gene: 8. The CDR3 is made up of 15 amino acids. From germline, CDR1 is MGHRA and CDR2 YSYEKL. The CDR3 here is CASSHNGGADETQYF. CDR3 bases: TGCGCCAGCAGCCATAACGGGGGGGCCGATGAGACCCAGTACTTC.

The chain has TRBV7-9 and TRBJ2-5, with unresolved D. CDR1 is SEHNR, CDR2 FQNEAQ, per germline (reference sequence). Trimming stripped 4 bases from V and 5 bases from J, with 8 bases between. This CDR3 has 12 residues. CDR3 bases: TGTGCCAGCAGCTCCATCGGGGAGACCCAGTACTTC. This translates into CASSSIGETQYF.

The V call is TRBV10-3, the J call TRBJ1-2; TRBD1 matches at 8 bases. Germline trimming cut 3 bases from V and 5 bases from J; bases unmatched to any gene: 8. Germline-derived CDR1 and CDR2 are ENHRY and SYGVKD. This CDR3 is built from 15 residues. CDR3 nucleotide sequence: TGTGCCATCAGTGATAGGGGACAGGAGTCATATGGCTACACCTTC. This codes for CAISDRGQESYGYTF.

This chain uses TRBV9 with TRBJ1-1; a weak D match, TRBD1 (6 bases). CDR3 length equals 15 residues. Germline V gene sequence: CDR1 SGDLS, CDR2 YYNGEE. Deletions cut 2 bases from V and 4 bases from J, with 15 bases between. As DNA, the CDR3 is TGTGCCAGCAGCGTTTGGGACACTCGGGGCACTGAAGCTTTCTTT. Its protein product is CASSVWDTRGTEAFF.

This sequence joins TRBV23-1 and TRBJ2-3; TRBD1 aligns across 7 bases. TRBV23-1 is an open reading frame, and its role is uncertain. V was clipped by 10 bases and J by 2 bases; unmatched bases: 6. The CDR3 runs 13 residues. The CDR3 sequence is CATSTGATDTQYF. The CDR3 nucleotides read TGCGCCACGAGCACAGGGGCCACAGATACGCAGTATTTT.

This sequence joins TRBV12-5 and TRBJ1-1, with D hard to call. Between the trimmed V and J ends, which lost 5 bases and 10 bases, there was a span of 17 bases. Germline values: CDR1 LGHNT, CDR2 FRNRAP. CDR3 length equals 13 residues. CDR3 sequence (DNA): TGTGCTAGTGGTCCCCGATTGACCGAGGGAGCTTTCTTT. Translated: CASGPRLTEGAFF.

The chain joins TRBV11-2 to TRBJ1-4; D is uncertain. With 6 bases removed from V and 6 bases from J, the gap between germline ends came to 14 bases. Germline assignment: CDR1 SGHAT and CDR2 FQNNGV. CDR3 length: 14 residues. The CDR3: CASSYTTGDEKLFF. DNA for the CDR3: TGTGCCAGCAGTTACACCACCGGGGATGAAAAACTGTTTTTT.

J is TRBJ2-5 and V is TRBV5-1; TRBD1 matches 9 bases. There are 15 residues in the CDR3. With V trimmed by 1 base and J by 2 bases, 3 bases remained unmatched. Germline loops: CDR1 SGHRS, CDR2 YFSETQ. This CDR3 reads CASSLSGTGQETQYF. The CDR3 DNA reads TGCGCCAGCAGCTTGTCTGGGACAGGGCAAGAGACCCAGTACTTC.

The rearrangement links TRBV4-1 to TRBJ2-1; 7 nucleotides agree with TRBD2. Trimming cost V 1 base and J 7 bases; bases outside gene matches: 13. This CDR3 region has 17 residues. The germline V gene encodes CDR1 MGHRA and CDR2 YSYEKL. The CDR3 DNA is TGCGCCAGCAGCCAAGTGACCTCCGGCGGGAGATCGAATGAGCAGTTCTTC. Translating it yields CASSQVTSGGRSNEQFF.

This chain connects TRBV29-1 to TRBJ2-5, with a weak D call TRBD1 (7 bases). Germline V CDR1 and CDR2: SQVTM, ANQGSEA. Trimming removed 6 bases at V and 4 bases at J, with 9 bases between. The CDR3 has 11 amino acids. DNA of the CDR3: TGCAGCGTGCAGGGGGGAGAGACCCAGTACTTC. As protein: CSVQGGETQYF.